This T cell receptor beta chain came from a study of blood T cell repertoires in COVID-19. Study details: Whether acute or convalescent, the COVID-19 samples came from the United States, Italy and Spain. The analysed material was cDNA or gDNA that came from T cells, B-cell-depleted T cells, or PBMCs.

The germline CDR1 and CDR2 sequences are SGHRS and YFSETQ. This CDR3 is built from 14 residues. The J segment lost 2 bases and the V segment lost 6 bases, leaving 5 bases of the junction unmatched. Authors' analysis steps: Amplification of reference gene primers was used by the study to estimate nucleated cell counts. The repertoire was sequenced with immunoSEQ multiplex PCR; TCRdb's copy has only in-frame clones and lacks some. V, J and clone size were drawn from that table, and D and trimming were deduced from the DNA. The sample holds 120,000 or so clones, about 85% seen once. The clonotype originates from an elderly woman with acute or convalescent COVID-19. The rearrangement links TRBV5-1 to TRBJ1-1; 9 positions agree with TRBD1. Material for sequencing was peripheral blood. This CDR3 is CASNTGGRNTEAFF. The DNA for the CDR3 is TGCGCCAGCAACACAGGGGGCCGAAACACTGAAGCTTTCTTT.